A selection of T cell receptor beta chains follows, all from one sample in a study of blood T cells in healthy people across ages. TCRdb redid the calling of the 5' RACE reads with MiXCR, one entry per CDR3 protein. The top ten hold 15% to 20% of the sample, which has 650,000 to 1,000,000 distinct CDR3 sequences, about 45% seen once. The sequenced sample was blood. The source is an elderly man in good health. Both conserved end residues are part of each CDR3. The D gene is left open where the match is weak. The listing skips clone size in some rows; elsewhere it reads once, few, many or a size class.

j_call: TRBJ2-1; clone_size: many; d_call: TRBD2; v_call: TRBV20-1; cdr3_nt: TGCAGTGCTAGAGCTCTAGCGGGAAATGAGCAGTTCTTC; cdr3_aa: CSARALAGNEQFF
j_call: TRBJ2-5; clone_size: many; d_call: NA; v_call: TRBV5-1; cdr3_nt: TGCGCCAGCAGCGGGGGTGGTGGACAAGAGACCCAGTACTTC; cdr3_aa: CASSGGGGQETQYF
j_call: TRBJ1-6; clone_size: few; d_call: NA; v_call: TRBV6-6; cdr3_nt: TGTGCCAGCAGGGATGACACTCCTAATTCACCCCTCCACTTT; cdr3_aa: CASRDDTPNSPLHF
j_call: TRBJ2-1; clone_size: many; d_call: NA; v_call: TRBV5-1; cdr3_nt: TGCGCCAGCAGCCCTTCCGGGCCGCACAATGAGCAGTTCTTC; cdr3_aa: CASSPSGPHNEQFF
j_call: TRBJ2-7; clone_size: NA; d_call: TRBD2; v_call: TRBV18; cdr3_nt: TGTGCCAGCTCACCTCAGGCGGGAGGGTCCTACGAGCAGTACTTC; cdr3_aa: CASSPQAGGSYEQYF
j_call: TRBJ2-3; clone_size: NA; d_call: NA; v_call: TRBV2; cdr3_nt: TGTGCCAGCAGTGAACTTAGCGCCCGCACAGATACGCAGTATTTT; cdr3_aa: CASSELSARTDTQYF
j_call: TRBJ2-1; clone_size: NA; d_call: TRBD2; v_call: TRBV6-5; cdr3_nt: TGTGCCAGCAGTTATTCCGATGGACTAGCGGGAGAATTGGCCTACAATGAGCAGTTCTTC; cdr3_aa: CASSYSDGLAGELAYNEQFF
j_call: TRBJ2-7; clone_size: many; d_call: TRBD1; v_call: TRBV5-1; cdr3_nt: TGCGCCAGCAGCTTACGGACAGGTCCCTACGAGCAGTACTTC; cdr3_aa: CASSLRTGPYEQYF
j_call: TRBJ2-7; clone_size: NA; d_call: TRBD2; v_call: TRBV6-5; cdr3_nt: TGTGCCAGCAGGGCAGGACTAGCGGTTTACGAGCAGTACTTC; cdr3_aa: CASRAGLAVYEQYF
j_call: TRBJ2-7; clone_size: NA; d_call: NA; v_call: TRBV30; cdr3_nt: TGTGCCTGGAGTGACTACGAGCAGTACTTC; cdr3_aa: CAWSDYEQYF
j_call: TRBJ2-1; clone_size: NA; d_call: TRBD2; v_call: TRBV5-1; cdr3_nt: TGCGCCAGCAGCCCTAGCGGGGGGGAATACAATGAGCAGTTCTTC; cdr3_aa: CASSPSGGEYNEQFF
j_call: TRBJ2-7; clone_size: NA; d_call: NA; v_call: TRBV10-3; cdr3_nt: TGTGCCATCAGTGGCGAAGGGAACTACGAGCAGTACTTC; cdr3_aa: CAISGEGNYEQYF
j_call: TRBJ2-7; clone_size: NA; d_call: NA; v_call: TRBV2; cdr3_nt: TGTGCCAGCAGCCCCAGCGGGCTCACTTTTTACAATGAGCAGTACTTC; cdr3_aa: CASSPSGLTFYNEQYF
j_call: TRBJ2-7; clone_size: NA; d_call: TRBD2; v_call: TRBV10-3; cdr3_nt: TGTGCCATCAGTGAAAAAGGACTAGCGCATGATTGGAGCTCCTACGAGCAGTACTTC; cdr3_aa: CAISEKGLAHDWSSYEQYF
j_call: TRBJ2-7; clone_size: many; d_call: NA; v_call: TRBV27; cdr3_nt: TGTGCCAGCAGTTTATCGGAGGTGGGGTCCGGCGAGCAGTACTTC; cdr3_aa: CASSLSEVGSGEQYF
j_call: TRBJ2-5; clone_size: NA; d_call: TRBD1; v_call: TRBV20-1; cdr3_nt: TGCAGTGCTAGTCCACCGGGACAGGGGGCGGGAGAGACCCAGTACTTC; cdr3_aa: CSASPPGQGAGETQYF
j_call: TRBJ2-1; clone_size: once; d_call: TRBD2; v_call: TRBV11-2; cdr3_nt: TGTGCCAGCAGCTTAGCCGTGGGACTAGCGGGAGCGGGCGATGAGCAGTTCTTC; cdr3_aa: CASSLAVGLAGAGDEQFF
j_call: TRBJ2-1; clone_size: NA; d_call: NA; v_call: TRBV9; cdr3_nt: TGTGCCAGCAGCGTAGAGGTATCGAGCGGTAGCTCCTACAATGAGCAGTTCTTC; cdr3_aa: CASSVEVSSGSSYNEQFF
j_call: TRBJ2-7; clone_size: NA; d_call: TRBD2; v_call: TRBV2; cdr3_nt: TGTGCTAGCGGACTACTAGCGGGGGCCGCCTACGAGCAGTACTTC; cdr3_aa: CASGLLAGAAYEQYF
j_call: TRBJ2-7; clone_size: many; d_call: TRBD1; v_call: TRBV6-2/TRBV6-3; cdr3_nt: TGTGCCAGCAGTGAGCTACAGGGGGTTCGGAACGAGCAGTACTTC; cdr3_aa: CASSELQGVRNEQYF
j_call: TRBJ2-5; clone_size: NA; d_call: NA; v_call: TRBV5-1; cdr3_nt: TGCGCCAGCAGGGCCCCGGAAACAAAATTGGAGACCCAGTACTTC; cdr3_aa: CASRAPETKLETQYF
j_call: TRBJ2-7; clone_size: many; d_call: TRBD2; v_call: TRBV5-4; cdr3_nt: TGTGCCAGCAGCTTGGCACTAGCGAACGAGCAGTACTTC; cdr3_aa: CASSLALANEQYF
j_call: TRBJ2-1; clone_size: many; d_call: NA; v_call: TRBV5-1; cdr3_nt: TGCGCCAGCAGCCGTGGGTCAAAGTCCCCCGAGCAGTTCTTC; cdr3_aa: CASSRGSKSPEQFF
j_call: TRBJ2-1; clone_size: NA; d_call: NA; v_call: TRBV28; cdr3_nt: TGTGCCAGCAGTTTAGTGGCGGGCCTCTCCTACAATGAGCAGTTCTTC; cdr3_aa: CASSLVAGLSYNEQFF
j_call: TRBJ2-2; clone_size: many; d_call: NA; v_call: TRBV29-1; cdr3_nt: TGCAGCGTCACGGACACGAACACCGGGGAGCTGTTTTTT; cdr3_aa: CSVTDTNTGELFF
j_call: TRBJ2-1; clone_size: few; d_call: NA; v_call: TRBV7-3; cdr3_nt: TGTGCCAGCAGCTCCGCGGGTACCTCCTACAATGAGCAGTTCTTC; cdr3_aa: CASSSAGTSYNEQFF
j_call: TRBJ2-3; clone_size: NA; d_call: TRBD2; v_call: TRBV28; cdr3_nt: TGTGCCAGCAGTATTATAGCGGGAGGGGCAGATACGCAGTATTTT; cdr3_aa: CASSIIAGGADTQYF
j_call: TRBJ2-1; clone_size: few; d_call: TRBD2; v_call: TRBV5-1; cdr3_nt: TGCGCCAGCAGCTTGATTATAGAGGGACTAGGAAATGAGCAGTTCTTC; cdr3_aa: CASSLIIEGLGNEQFF
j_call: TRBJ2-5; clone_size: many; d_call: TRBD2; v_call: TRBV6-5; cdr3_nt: TGTGCCAGCAGTTACTCGACTAGCGGATTGGGGGAGACCCAGTACTTC; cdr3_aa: CASSYSTSGLGETQYF
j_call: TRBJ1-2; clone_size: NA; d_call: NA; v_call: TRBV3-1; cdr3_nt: TGTGCCAGCAGCCAAGAGGGAGGCATCGGAGGCTACACCTTC; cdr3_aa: CASSQEGGIGGYTF
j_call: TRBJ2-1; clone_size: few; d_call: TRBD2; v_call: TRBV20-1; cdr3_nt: TGCAGTGCTAGAGGGGGGGGGAAGAATGAGCAGTTCTTC; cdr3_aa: CSARGGGKNEQFF
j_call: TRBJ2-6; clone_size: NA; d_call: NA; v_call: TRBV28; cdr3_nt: TGTGCCAGCAGTCTAGAGACAGTCTCTGGGGCCAACGTCCTGACTTTC; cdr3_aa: CASSLETVSGANVLTF
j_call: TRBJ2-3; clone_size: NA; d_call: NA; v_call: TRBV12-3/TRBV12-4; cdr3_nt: TGTGCCAGCGTGCGAGCAGATATGCAATATTTT; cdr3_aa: CASVRADMQYF
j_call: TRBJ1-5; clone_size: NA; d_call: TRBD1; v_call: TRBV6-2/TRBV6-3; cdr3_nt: TGTGCCAGCAGCACCACAGGGGGCCATCAGCCCCAGCATTTT; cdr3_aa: CASSTTGGHQPQHF
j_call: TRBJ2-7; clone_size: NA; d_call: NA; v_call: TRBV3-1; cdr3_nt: TGTGCCAGCAGTAAAAACCCTTCAGAATACGAGCAGTACTTC; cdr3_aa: CASSKNPSEYEQYF
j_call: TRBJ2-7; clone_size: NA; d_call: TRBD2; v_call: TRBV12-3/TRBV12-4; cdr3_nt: TGTGCCAGCAAGGGCATACTAGCGGGATCGGGGGAGCAGTACTTC; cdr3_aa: CASKGILAGSGEQYF
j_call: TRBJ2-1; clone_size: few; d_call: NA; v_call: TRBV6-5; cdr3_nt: TGTGCCAGCAGTTATATGGGATTTCAGTTCTTC; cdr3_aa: CASSYMGFQFF
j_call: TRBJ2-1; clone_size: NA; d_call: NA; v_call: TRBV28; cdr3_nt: TGTGCCAGCAGTTCCGGAAACGATGAGCAGTTCTTC; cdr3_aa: CASSSGNDEQFF
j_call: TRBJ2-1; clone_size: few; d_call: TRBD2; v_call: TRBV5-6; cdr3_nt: TGTGCCAGCAGCAATACTGGCATAGCGGGAGGGTCCTACAATGAGCAGTTCTTC; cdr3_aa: CASSNTGIAGGSYNEQFF
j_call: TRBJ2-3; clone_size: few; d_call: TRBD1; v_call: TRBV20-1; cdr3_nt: TGCAGTGCAATCTCCGCCGGGACAGTCACAGATACGCAGTATTTT; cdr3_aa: CSAISAGTVTDTQYF
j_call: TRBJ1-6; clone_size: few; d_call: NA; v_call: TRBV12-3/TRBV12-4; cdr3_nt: TGTGCCAGCAGTCCCCGGGGAGGAGGGGTAATAGATTCACCCCTCCACTTT; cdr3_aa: CASSPRGGGVIDSPLHF
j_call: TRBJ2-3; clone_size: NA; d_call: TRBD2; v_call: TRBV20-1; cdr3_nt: TGCAGTGCTAGAGGGGAGGGAGTGGATAGGTCTAGCACAGATACGCAGTATTTT; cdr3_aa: CSARGEGVDRSSTDTQYF
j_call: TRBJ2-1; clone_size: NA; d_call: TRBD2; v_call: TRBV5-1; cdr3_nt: TGCGCCAGCAGCAGACCGGGACTAGCGGGAGCTCAGGGCGGGAATGAGCAGTTCTTC; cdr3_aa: CASSRPGLAGAQGGNEQFF
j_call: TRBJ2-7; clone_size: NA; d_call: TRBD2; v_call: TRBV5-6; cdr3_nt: TGTGCCAGCAGCTACCCGGGAGGGGAGGCACCCTACGAGCAGTACTTC; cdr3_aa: CASSYPGGEAPYEQYF
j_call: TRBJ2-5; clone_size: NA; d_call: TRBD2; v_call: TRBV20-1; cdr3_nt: TGCAGTGCTCGGGGACTAGCGGGAGTGAGTGAGCAGTACTTC; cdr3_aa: CSARGLAGVSEQYF